This T cell receptor (beta chain) is from a study of vaccination effects on CD4 cells after COVID-19. Study summary: Participants were given two doses of BNT162b2 or mRNA-1273 vaccine. For each well, two million PBMC were cultured with 8.5 to 10 IU/ml IL-2 and 8 to 10 ug/ml peptides.

Overall study findings and caveats: Only a few convalescent patients and no early post-infection timepoints featured in the study.

Sequenced by immunoSEQ multiplex PCR; TCRdb stores in-frame clones only, minus some. The sample carries under 50,000 clones, approximately 65% recorded once. Culturing for around eleven days preceded CD4+ T cell isolation. The V and J ends lost 5 bases and 1 base respectively, with 14 bases between them. The CDR3 is made up of 15 amino acids. Per germline, CDR1 SGHAT and CDR2 FQNNGV. Notes on this clone: Its antigen is undetermined.

This clonotype originated in a human donor who received a COVID-19 vaccine. Material: CD4+ T cells from PBMCs cultured without peptide, obtained before COVID-19 vaccination. The chain has TRBV11-2 and TRBJ1-1; the D gene is possibly TRBD1 (5 bases). The CDR3 loop is CASSPVKGQNTEAFF. DNA for the CDR3: TGTGCCAGCAGCCCCGTTAAGGGGCAGAACACTGAAGCTTTCTTT.